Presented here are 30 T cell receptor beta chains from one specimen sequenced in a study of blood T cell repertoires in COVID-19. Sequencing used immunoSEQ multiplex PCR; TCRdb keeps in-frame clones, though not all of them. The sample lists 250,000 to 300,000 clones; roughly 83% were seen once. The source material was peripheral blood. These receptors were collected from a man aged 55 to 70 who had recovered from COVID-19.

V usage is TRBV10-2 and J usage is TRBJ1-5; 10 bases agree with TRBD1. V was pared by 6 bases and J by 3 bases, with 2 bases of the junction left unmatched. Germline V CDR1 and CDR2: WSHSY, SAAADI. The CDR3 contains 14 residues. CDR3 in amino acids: CASRGTGDNQPQHF. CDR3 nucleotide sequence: TGCGCCAGCAGGGGGACAGGGGACAATCAGCCCCAGCATTTT.

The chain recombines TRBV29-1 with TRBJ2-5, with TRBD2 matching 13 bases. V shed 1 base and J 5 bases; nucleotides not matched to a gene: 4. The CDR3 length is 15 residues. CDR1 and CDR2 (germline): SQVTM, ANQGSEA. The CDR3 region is CSVEGRTSGSETQYF. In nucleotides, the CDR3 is TGCAGCGTTGAAGGCCGGACTAGCGGGAGTGAGACCCAGTACTTC. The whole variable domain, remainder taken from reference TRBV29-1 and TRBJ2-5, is SAVISQKPSRDICQRGTSLTIQCQVDSQVTMMFWYRQQPGQSLTLIATANQGSEATYESGFVIDKFPISRPNLTFSTLTVSNMSPEDSSIYLCSVEGRTSGSETQYFGPGTRLLVL.

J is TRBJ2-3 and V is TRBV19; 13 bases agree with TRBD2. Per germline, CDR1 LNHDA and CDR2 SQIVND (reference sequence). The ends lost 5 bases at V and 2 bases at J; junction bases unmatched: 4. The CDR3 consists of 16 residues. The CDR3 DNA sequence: TGTGCCAGTAGTGAGGGACTAGCGGGAATCACAGATACGCAGTATTTT. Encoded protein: CASSEGLAGITDTQYF.

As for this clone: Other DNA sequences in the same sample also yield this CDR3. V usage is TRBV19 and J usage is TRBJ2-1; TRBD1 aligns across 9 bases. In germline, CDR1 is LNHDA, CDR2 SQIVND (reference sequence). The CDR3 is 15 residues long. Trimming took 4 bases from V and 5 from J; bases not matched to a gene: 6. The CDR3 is CASSRDRVGHNEQFF. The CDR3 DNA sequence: TGTGCCAGTAGTAGGGACAGGGTCGGCCACAATGAGCAGTTCTTC.

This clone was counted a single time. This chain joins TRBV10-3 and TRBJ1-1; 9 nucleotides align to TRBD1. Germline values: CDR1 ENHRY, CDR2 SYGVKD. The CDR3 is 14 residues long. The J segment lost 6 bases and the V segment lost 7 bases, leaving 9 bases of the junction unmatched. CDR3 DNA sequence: TGTGCCATCAAAACAGGGGGCTCGGAGGCTGAAGCTTTCTTT. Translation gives CAIKTGGSEAEAFF.

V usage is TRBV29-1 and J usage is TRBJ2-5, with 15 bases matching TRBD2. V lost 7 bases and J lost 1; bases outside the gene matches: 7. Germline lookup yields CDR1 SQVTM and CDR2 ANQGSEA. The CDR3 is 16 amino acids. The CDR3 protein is CSGGTSGRPRQETQYF. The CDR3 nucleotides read TGCAGCGGCGGGACTAGCGGGAGGCCGCGCCAAGAGACCCAGTACTTC.

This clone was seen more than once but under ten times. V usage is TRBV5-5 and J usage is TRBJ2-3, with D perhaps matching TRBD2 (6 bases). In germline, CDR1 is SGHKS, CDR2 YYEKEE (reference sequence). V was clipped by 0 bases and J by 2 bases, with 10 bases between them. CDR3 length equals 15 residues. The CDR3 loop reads CASSLGRTNTDTQYF. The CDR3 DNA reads TGTGCCAGCAGCTTGGGCAGGACTAACACAGATACGCAGTATTTT.

The CDR3 protein is CASSSFGARGSGNTIYF. CDR3 sequence (DNA): TGTGCCAGCAGCTCGTTTGGCGCTCGGGGGTCTGGAAACACCATATATTTT. The gene calls are TRBV11-2 and TRBJ1-3, with D possibly being TRBD1 (5 bases). Looked up from germline, CDR1 is SGHAT and CDR2 is FQNNGV. Trimming shortened V by 4 bases and J by 1 base, and 17 bases separated the two germline ends. The CDR3 contains 17 residues.

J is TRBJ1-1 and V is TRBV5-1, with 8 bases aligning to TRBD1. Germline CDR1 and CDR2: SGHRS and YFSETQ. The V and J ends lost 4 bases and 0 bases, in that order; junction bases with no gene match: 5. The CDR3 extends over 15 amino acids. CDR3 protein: CASSAGTGLNTEAFF. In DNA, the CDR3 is TGCGCCAGCAGCGCAGGGACAGGCTTGAACACTGAAGCTTTCTTT.

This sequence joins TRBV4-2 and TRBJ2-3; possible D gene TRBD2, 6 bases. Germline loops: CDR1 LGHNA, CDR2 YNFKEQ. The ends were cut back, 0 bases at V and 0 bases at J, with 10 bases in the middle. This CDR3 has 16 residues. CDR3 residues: CASSQDTGASTDTQYF. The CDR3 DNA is TGTGCCAGCAGCCAAGATACGGGAGCTAGCACAGATACGCAGTATTTT.

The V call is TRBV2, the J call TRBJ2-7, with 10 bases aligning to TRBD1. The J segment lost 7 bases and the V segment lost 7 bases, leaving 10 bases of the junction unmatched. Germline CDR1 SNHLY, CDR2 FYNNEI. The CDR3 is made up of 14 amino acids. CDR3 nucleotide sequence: TGTGCCAGCACGGGGGACAGGGGATTGGGAGAGCAGTACTTC. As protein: CASTGDRGLGEQYF.

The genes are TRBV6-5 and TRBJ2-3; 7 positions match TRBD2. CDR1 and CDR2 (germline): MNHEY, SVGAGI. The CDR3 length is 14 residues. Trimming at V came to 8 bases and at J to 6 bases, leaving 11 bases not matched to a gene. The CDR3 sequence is CASARRGGDDTQYF. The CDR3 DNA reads TGTGCCAGCGCCCGTCGCGGGGGTGATGATACGCAGTATTTT.

The CDR3 DNA is TGTGCCAGCAGCCCTGGACAGGGGGCCCTCTATGGCTACACCTTC. It translates to CASSPGQGALYGYTF. V and J are TRBV13 and TRBJ1-2, with 11 bases matching TRBD1. V dropped 5 bases and J dropped 4; count of bases not matched to a gene: 6. This CDR3 has 15 residues. CDR1 and CDR2 (germline): PRHDT, FYEKMQ (reference sequence).

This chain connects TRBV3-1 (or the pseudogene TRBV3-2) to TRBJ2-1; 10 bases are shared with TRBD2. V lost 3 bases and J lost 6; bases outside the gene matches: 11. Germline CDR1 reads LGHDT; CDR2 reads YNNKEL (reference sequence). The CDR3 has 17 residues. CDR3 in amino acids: CASSHPLSGTSANEQFF. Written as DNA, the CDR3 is TGTGCCAGCAGCCACCCCCTTTCCGGGACTAGCGCCAATGAGCAGTTCTTC.

CDR3 protein: CASSKERQGARYGYTF. The CDR3 bases are TGTGCCAGTAGTAAAGAACGACAGGGGGCAAGGTATGGCTACACCTTC. This chain connects TRBV19 to TRBJ1-2, with 10 nucleotides matching TRBD1. Germline lookup yields CDR1 LNHDA and CDR2 SQIVND (reference sequence). V shed 4 bases, J shed 5 bases, and the junction held 10 bases outside the gene matches. The CDR3 consists of 16 residues.

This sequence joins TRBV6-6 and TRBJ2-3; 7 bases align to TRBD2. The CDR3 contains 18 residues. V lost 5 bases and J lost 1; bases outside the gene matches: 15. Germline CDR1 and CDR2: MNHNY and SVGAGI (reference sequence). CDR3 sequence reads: CASSPRPSSGARTDTQYF. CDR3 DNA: TGTGCCAGCAGTCCACGTCCTAGCAGCGGGGCTCGCACAGATACGCAGTATTTT.

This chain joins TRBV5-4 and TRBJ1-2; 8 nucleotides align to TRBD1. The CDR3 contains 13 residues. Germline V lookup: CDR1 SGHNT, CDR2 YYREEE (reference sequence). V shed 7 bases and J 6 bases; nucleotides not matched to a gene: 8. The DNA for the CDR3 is TGTGCCAGCTTCCTGACAGGGGAAAATGGCTACACCTTC. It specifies CASFLTGENGYTF.

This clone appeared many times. The CDR3 protein is CASSPYTNQPQHF. As DNA, the CDR3 is TGTGCCAGCAGCCCATACACCAATCAGCCCCAGCATTTT. The chain employs TRBV7-2 and TRBJ1-5; D ambiguous. The V gene's germline CDR1 is SGHTA and CDR2 FQGNSA. The CDR3 extends over 13 amino acids. V dropped 5 bases and J dropped 3 bases, with 8 bases sitting between them.

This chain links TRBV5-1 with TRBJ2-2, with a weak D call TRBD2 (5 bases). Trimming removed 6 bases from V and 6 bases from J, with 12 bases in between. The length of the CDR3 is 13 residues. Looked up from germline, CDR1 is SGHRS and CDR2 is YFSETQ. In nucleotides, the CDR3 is TGCGCCAGCAACCCGGGGTCGCCCGGGGAGCTGTTTTTT. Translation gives CASNPGSPGELFF. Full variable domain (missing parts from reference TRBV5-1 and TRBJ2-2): KAGVTQTPRYLIKTRGQQVTLSCSPISGHRSVSWYQQTPGQGLQFLFEYFSETQRNKGNFPGRFSGRQFSNSRSEMNVSTLELGDSALYLCASNPGSPGELFFGEGSRLTVL.

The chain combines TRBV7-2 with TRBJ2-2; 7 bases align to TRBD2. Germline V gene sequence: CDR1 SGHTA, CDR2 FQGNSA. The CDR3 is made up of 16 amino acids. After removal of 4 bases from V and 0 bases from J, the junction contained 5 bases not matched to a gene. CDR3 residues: CASSSAGRTNTGELFF. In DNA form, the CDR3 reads TGTGCCAGCAGCTCAGCCGGGAGGACGAACACCGGGGAGCTGTTTTTT.

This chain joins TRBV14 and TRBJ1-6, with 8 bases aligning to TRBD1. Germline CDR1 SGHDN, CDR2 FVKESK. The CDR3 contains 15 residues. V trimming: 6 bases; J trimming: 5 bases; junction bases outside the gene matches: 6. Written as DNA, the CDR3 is TGTGCCAGCAGACCCGGACAGGGTCATAATTCACCCCTCCACTTT. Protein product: CASRPGQGHNSPLHF.

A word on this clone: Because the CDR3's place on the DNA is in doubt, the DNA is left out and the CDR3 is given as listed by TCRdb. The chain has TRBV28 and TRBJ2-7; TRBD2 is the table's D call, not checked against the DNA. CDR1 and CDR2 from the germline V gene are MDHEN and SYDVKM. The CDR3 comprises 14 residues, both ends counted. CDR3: CASAVPAGGRSQYF.

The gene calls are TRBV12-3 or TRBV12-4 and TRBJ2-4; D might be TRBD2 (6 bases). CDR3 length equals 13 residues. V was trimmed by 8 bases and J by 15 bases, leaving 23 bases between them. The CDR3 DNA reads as TGTGCCAGCCAGACCCGGGCAGATGGGGGGTTGTACTTC. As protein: CASQTRADGGLYF.

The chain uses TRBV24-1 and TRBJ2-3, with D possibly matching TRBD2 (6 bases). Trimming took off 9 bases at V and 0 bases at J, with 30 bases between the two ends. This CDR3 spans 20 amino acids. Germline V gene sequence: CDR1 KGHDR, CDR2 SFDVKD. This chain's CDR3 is CATLGEAERTSQASTDTQYF. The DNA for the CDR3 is TGTGCCACCCTTGGGGAGGCGGAAAGGACATCCCAAGCTAGCACAGATACGCAGTATTTT.

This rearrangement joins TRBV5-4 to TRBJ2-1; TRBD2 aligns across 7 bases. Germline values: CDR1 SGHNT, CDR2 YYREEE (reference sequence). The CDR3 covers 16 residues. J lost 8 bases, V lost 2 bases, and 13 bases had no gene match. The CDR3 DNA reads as TGTGCCAGCAGCTTAGCCTTCCGCGGGGGTGAGCATGAGCAGTTCTTC. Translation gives CASSLAFRGGEHEQFF.

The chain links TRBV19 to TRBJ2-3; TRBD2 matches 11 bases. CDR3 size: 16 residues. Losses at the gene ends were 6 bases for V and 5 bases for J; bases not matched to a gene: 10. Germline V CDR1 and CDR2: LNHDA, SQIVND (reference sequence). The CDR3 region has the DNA TGTGCCAGTAGCCTCACTAGCGGGGGTACTAGAGATACGCAGTATTTT. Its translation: CASSLTSGGTRDTQYF. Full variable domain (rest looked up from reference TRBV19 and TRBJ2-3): DGGITQSPKYLFRKEGQNVTLSCEQNLNHDAMYWYRQDPGQGLRLIYYSQIVNDFQKGDIAEGYSVSREKKESFPLTVTSAQKNPTAFYLCASSLTSGGTRDTQYFGPGTRLTVL.

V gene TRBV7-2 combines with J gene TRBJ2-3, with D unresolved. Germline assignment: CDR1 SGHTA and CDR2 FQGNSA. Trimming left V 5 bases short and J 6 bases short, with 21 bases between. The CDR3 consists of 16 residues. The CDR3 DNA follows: TGTGCCAGCAGCCCAGAACGAGCTAGTGCGGCGGATACGCAGTATTTT. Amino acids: CASSPERASAADTQYF.

CDR3 sequence reads: CASSDVLAGQNIQYF. The CDR3 DNA reads TGTGCCAGCAGTGACGTACTAGCGGGACAAAACATTCAGTACTTC. The chain uses TRBV25-1 and TRBJ2-4, with 10 nucleotides matching TRBD2. CDR3 length equals 15 residues. Losses at the gene ends were 3 bases for V and 5 bases for J; bases not matched to a gene: 4. Germline V CDR1 and CDR2: MGHDK, SYGVNS.

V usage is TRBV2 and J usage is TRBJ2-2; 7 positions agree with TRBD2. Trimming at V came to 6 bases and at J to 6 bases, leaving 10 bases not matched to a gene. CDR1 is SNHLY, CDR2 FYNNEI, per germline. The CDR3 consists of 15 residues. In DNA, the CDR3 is TGTGCCAGCAGGGCCGGGACTATGGTGGCCGGGGAGCTGTTTTTT. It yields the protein CASRAGTMVAGELFF.

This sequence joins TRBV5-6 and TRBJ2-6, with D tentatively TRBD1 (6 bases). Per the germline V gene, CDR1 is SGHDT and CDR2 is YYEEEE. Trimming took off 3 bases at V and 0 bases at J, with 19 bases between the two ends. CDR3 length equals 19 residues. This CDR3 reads CASSSQGIAAYSGANVLTF. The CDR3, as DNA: TGTGCCAGCAGCTCGCAGGGGATTGCTGCATACTCTGGGGCCAACGTCCTGACTTTC.